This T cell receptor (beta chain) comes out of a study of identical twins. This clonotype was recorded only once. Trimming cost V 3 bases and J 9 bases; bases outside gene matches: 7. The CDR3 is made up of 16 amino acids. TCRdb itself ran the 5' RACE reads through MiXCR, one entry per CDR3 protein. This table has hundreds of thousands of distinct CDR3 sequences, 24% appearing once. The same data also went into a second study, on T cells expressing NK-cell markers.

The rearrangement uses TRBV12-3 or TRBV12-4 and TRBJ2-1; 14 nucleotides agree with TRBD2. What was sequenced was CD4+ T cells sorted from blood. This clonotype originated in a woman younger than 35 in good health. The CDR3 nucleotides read TGTGCCAGCAGTTTGGGACTAGCGGGAGTGGTAGGTGAGCAGTTCTTC. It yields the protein CASSLGLAGVVGEQFF.